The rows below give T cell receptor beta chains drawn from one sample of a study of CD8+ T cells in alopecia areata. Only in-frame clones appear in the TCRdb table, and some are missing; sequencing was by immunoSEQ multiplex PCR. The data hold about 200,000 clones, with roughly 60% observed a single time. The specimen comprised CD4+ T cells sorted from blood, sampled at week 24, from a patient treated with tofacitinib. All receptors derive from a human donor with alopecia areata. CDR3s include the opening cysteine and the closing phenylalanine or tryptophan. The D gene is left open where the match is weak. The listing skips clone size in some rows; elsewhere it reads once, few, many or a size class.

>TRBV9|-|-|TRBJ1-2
TGTGCCAGCAGCGATAGTCCAGTTAACTATGGCTACACCTTC
CASSDSPVNYGYTF
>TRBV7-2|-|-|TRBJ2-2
TGTGCCAGCAGCTCCCGGGGCGGGGAGCTGTTTTTT
CASSSRGGELFF
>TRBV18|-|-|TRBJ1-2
TGTGCCAGCTCACCATCCAGTATACTTAACTATGGCTACACCTTC
CASSPSSILNYGYTF
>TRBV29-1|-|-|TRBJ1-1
TGCAGCGTTGGTAGGACATTGAACACTGAAGCTTTCTTT
CSVGRTLNTEAFF
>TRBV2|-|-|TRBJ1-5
TGTGCCAGCAGTGACCGGGGAAATAGCAATCAGCCCCAGCATTTT
CASSDRGNSNQPQHF
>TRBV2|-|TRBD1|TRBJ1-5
TGTGCCAGTGCTGGACAGGGGGCTACTGATAGCAATCAGCCCCAGCATTTT
CASAGQGATDSNQPQHF
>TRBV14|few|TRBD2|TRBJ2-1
TGTGCCAGCAGCCAACCCGGACTAGCGGCTAGCCATGAGCAGTTCTTC
CASSQPGLAASHEQFF
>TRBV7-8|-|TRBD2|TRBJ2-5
TGTGCCAGCAGCTATGGACTAGCGGGAGTGGATGGAGAGACCCAGTACTTC
CASSYGLAGVDGETQYF
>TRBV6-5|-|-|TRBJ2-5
TGTGCCAGCAGTTACTCAGGGTCAGGGGTACAAGAGACCCAGTACTTC
CASSYSGSGVQETQYF
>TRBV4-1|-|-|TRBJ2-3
TGCGCCAGCAGCCAAGCAATTAGTCGCACAGATACGCAGTATTTT
CASSQAISRTDTQYF
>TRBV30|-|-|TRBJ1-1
TGTGCCTGGAGTGTGAGAGCTGAAGCTTTCTTT
CAWSVRAEAFF
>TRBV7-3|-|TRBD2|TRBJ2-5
TGTGCCAGCAGCCAAGAAATAGCGGGAGGGATAGGCGAGACCCAGTACTTC
CASSQEIAGGIGETQYF
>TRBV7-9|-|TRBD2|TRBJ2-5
TGTGCCAGCAGCTTAGCGGGGGGGTCGGACCAAGAGACCCAGTACTTC
CASSLAGGSDQETQYF
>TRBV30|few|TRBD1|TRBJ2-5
TGTGCCTGGACCCAACAGGGGTCTAAGGAGACCCAGTACTTC
CAWTQQGSKETQYF
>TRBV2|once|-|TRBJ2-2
TGTGCCAGCAGTGGTCTTAACACCGGGGAGCTGTTTTTT
CASSGLNTGELFF
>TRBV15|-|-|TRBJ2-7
TGTGCCACCGGGCTGCGACTAACCTACGAGCAGTACTTC
CATGLRLTYEQYF
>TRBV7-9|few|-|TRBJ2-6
TGTGCCAGCAGCTTAGGGGGGTCCGCTGCCAACGTCCTGACTTTC
CASSLGGSAANVLTF
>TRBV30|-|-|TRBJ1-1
TGTGCCTGGAGTGGACAGTGGAACACTGAAGCTTTCTTT
CAWSGQWNTEAFF
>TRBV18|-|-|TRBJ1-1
TGTGCCAGCTCGCCAACCACCGAGGGTACTGAAGCTTTCTTT
CASSPTTEGTEAFF
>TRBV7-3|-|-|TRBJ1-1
TGTGCCAGCAGCTTAACAGGCACCGACCTAGGTGAAGCTTTCTTT
CASSLTGTDLGEAFF
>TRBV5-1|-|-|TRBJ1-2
TGCGCCAGCAGCCCAGGACTGGAGGGCTACACCTTC
CASSPGLEGYTF
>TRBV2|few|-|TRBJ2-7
TGTGCCAGCAGTGAAATTGCATTCTACGAGCAGTACTTC
CASSEIAFYEQYF
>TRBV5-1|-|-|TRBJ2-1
TGCGCCAGCAGCTTGTCTCCGAATTCGCTCCCCAATGAGCAGTTCTTC
CASSLSPNSLPNEQFF
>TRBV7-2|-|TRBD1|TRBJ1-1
TGTGCCAGCAGCTCGACAGGGGGCAAGGGGAACACTGAAGCTTTCTTT
CASSSTGGKGNTEAFF
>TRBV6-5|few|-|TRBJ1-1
TGTGCCAGCAGTTACTCTTGGCGGTTGGCGAACACTGAAGCTTTCTTT
CASSYSWRLANTEAFF
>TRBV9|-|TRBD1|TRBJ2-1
TGTGCCAGCAGCTCTGGACAGGGCTCCTACAATGAGCAGTTCTTC
CASSSGQGSYNEQFF
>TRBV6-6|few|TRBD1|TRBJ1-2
TGTGCCAGCAGTTACGGAAAGGGACAGGTATATGCGGGCTACACCTTC
CASSYGKGQVYAGYTF
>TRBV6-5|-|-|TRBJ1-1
TGTGCCAGCAGTTACGAGAAGGAAAGAATGAACACTGAAGCTTTCTTT
CASSYEKERMNTEAFF
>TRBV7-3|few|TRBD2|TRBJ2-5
TGTGCCAGCAGTCCAGCGGGACGCGAGACCCAGTACTTC
CASSPAGRETQYF
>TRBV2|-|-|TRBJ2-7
TGTGCCAGCAGGGTTGACAGCTACGAGCAGTACTTC
CASRVDSYEQYF
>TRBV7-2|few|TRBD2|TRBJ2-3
TGTGCCAGCAGCACGGGACTAAGTCCGGATACGCAGTATTTT
CASSTGLSPDTQYF
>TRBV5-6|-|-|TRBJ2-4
TGTGCCAGCAGCTTGGTACAGCTAGACATTCAGTACTTC
CASSLVQLDIQYF
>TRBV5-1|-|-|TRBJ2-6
TGCGCCAGCAGCTTCGGTTCCTCTAATTCTGGGGCCAACGTCCTGACTTTC
CASSFGSSNSGANVLTF
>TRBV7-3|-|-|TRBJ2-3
TGTGCCAGCAGTCCCGCTGCTGCAGCAACTGCTACGCAGTATTTT
CASSPAAAATATQYF
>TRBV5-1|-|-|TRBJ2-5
TGCGCCAGCAGCTTGGTGGCGGGACGACAAGAGACCCAGTACTTC
CASSLVAGRQETQYF
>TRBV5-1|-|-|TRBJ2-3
TGCGCCAGCAGCTCCGCTGAGGCCACAGATACGCAGTATTTT
CASSSAEATDTQYF
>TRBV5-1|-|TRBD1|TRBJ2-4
TGCGCCAGCAGCTTACAGGGGACCTCGGCCAAAAACATTCAGTACTTC
CASSLQGTSAKNIQYF
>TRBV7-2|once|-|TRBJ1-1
TGTGCCAGCAGCTTAGCCCTCTACACTGAAGCTTTCTTT
CASSLALYTEAFF
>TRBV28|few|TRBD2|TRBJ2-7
TGTGCCAGCAGTTCACGGACTAGCGGGAAAAGATACGAGCAGTACTTC
CASSSRTSGKRYEQYF